The entry below describes one T cell receptor beta chain. The data were obtained in a study of long-term antiretroviral therapy in people with HIV. It was version v3.0 of the immunoSEQ assay that was run at survey level. For every sample, sequencing targeted roughly 35,000-50,000 T-cell genomes. Measured with immunoSEQ multiplex PCR; TCRdb has only the in-frame clones, and not every one. The data hold about 21,000 clones, with 70% to 85% observed a single time. The CDR3 sequence is 13 residues long. V was trimmed by 11 bases and J by 5 bases, leaving 19 bases between them. Germline assignment: CDR1 SGHVS and CDR2 FQNEAQ. Without exception, participants with HIV were treated in the United States.

The sequence derives from a man aged 18 to 29 with HIV. This sequence joins TRBV7-8 and TRBJ2-7; D may be TRBD1 or TRBD2 (7 bases each). The sample was unsorted PBMCs, taken 0.5 years after starting antiretroviral therapy. CDR3 sequence (DNA): TGTGCCGTCGGGGAGGGGGCTATACACGAGCAGTACTTC. As protein: CAVGEGAIHEQYF.